This is a list of T cell receptor beta chains from one sample in a study of cytomegalovirus exposure and HLA in healthy donors. Produced via immunoSEQ multiplex PCR; TCRdb's table is partial and in-frame only. This sample carries some 150,000 clones, around 85% of them seen once, and the ten largest clones take approximately 0.85%. Sequenced input: PBMCs. The source of these receptors is a young woman in good health and CMV-seronegative. CDR3s include the opening cysteine and the closing phenylalanine or tryptophan. The D gene is left open where the match is weak. The size entry is marked missing in some rows and otherwise reads once, few, many or a size class.

J: TRBJ1-3; size: .; V: TRBV6-5; D: .; length: 15; DNA: TGTGCCAGCAGGGGAGGGAAGTCCTCTGGAAACACCATATATTTT; CDR3: CASRGGKSSGNTIYF
J: TRBJ1-2; size: .; V: TRBV21-1; D: .; length: 14; DNA: TGTGCCAGCAGCAAACCCCAGGGTAGCTATGGCTACACCTTC; CDR3: CASSKPQGSYGYTF
J: TRBJ2-2; size: .; V: TRBV5-4; D: .; length: 15; DNA: TGTGCCAGCAGCGCAAAGCTTTCGAACACCGGGGAGCTGTTTTTT; CDR3: CASSAKLSNTGELFF
J: TRBJ1-5; size: .; V: TRBV4-1; D: .; length: 16; DNA: TGCGCCAGCAGCCAAGAACGCACAGTGGGCAATCAGCCCCAGCATTTT; CDR3: CASSQERTVGNQPQHF
J: TRBJ1-5; size: .; V: TRBV5-5; D: TRBD1; length: 16; DNA: TGTGCCAGCAGCGTGGACAGGTTCCGTAGCAATCAGCCCCAGCATTTT; CDR3: CASSVDRFRSNQPQHF
J: TRBJ2-2; size: few; V: TRBV6-5; D: TRBD1; length: 15; DNA: TGTGCCAGCAGCCTCGAACAGGGGCGCACCGGGGAGCTGTTTTTT; CDR3: CASSLEQGRTGELFF
J: TRBJ1-2; size: .; V: TRBV10-3; D: .; length: 13; DNA: TGTGCCACCCATTCGGAGGGCTACTATGGCTACACCTTC; CDR3: CATHSEGYYGYTF
J: TRBJ2-7; size: .; V: TRBV19; D: .; length: 14; DNA: TGTGCCAGTAGTATAGGGGCTGATCCCTACGAGCAGTACTTC; CDR3: CASSIGADPYEQYF
J: TRBJ1-1; size: few; V: TRBV10-3; D: TRBD1; length: 14; DNA: TGTGCCATCAGTGGGACAGGGTCGAACACTGAAGCTTTCTTT; CDR3: CAISGTGSNTEAFF
J: TRBJ1-1; size: .; V: TRBV11-3; D: .; length: 13; DNA: TGTGCCAGCAGCTTAGCCTCGCGCACTGAAGCTTTCTTT; CDR3: CASSLASRTEAFF
J: TRBJ2-3; size: .; V: TRBV2; D: TRBD2; length: 16; DNA: TGTGCCAGCAGGGGGGGGAAGGCGGGAGTGGTGGATACGCAGTATTTT; CDR3: CASRGGKAGVVDTQYF
J: TRBJ2-5; size: .; V: TRBV19; D: .; length: 12; DNA: TGTGCCAGTAGTATTATAGGAGGACCCCAGTACTTC; CDR3: CASSIIGGPQYF
J: TRBJ1-6; size: .; V: TRBV2; D: .; length: 14; DNA: TGTGCCAGCAGTGAAGCTAGGGGGAATTCACCCCTCCACTTT; CDR3: CASSEARGNSPLHF
J: TRBJ1-2; size: .; V: TRBV6-6; D: .; length: 14; DNA: TGTGCCAGCAGTTACGGGCGACTCGGAGGTGGCTACACCTTC; CDR3: CASSYGRLGGGYTF
J: TRBJ1-5; size: .; V: TRBV19; D: .; length: 14; DNA: TGTGCCAGTAGTATCTTCGGTAGCAATCAGCCCCAGCATTTT; CDR3: CASSIFGSNQPQHF
J: TRBJ2-1; size: .; V: TRBV19; D: TRBD2; length: 15; DNA: TGTGCCAGTAGTATATGGCTAGCGGGGGGCGATGAGCAGTTCTTC; CDR3: CASSIWLAGGDEQFF
J: TRBJ2-1; size: .; V: TRBV11-3; D: TRBD2; length: 13; DNA: TGTGCCAGCAGCTCCGGGGGGGCAGATGAGCAGTTCTTC; CDR3: CASSSGGADEQFF
J: TRBJ2-7; size: few; V: TRBV4-1; D: .; length: 13; DNA: TGCGCCAGCAGCCCTGCAGGGAACCACGAGCAGTACTTC; CDR3: CASSPAGNHEQYF
J: TRBJ1-2; size: .; V: TRBV6-5; D: TRBD1; length: 16; DNA: TGTGCCAGCAGTTACTCTGCAGGGGGACTGAACTATGGCTACACCTTC; CDR3: CASSYSAGGLNYGYTF
J: TRBJ1-1; size: .; V: TRBV7-7; D: .; length: 14; DNA: TGTGCCAGCAGCCGACAGGACTGGAACACTGAAGCTTTCTTT; CDR3: CASSRQDWNTEAFF
J: TRBJ1-2; size: .; V: TRBV28; D: .; length: 14; DNA: TGTGCCAGCCTCTTGGGAGGGACAACCTATGGCTACACCTTC; CDR3: CASLLGGTTYGYTF
J: TRBJ1-1; size: once; V: TRBV4-1; D: TRBD1; length: 15; DNA: TGCGCCAGCAGCCAAGAGGGACAGAAAAACACTGAAGCTTTCTTT; CDR3: CASSQEGQKNTEAFF
J: TRBJ1-3; size: .; V: TRBV28; D: .; length: 14; DNA: TGTGCCAGCAACAGCCCCTTTTTGGACGGGGTCATATATTTT; CDR3: CASNSPFLDGVIYF
J: TRBJ2-5; size: .; V: TRBV5-1; D: TRBD2; length: 16; DNA: TGCGCCAGCAGCTTGGTGGCTAGCGGGGACCAAGAGACCCAGTACTTC; CDR3: CASSLVASGDQETQYF
J: TRBJ2-3; size: .; V: TRBV6-5; D: TRBD2; length: 15; DNA: TGTGCCAGCAGTCCGACTAGCCTGAGCACAGATACGCAGTATTTT; CDR3: CASSPTSLSTDTQYF
J: TRBJ2-2; size: .; V: TRBV9; D: .; length: 15; DNA: TGTGCCAGCAGCGTAGGACGCGGGAACACCGGGGAGCTGTTTTTT; CDR3: CASSVGRGNTGELFF
J: TRBJ1-6; size: once; V: TRBV11-2; D: TRBD1; length: 14; DNA: TGTGCCAGCAGCTTAGATGGGACAGGGACGGCCCTCCACTTT; CDR3: CASSLDGTGTALHF
J: TRBJ1-1; size: .; V: TRBV10-3; D: .; length: 14; DNA: TGTGCCATCAGTGAGAACGGGGGGACTCCTGAAGCTTTCTTT; CDR3: CAISENGGTPEAFF
J: TRBJ2-1; size: .; V: TRBV5-4; D: .; length: 15; DNA: TGTGCCAGCGGTCCGACTAGATTCTCCTACAATGAGCAGTTCTTC; CDR3: CASGPTRFSYNEQFF
J: TRBJ2-7; size: .; V: TRBV6-5; D: .; length: 14; DNA: TGTGCCAGCAGTTACCGGGACATGGGATACGAGCAGTACTTC; CDR3: CASSYRDMGYEQYF
J: TRBJ2-7; size: .; V: TRBV5-6; D: TRBD1; length: 14; DNA: TGTGCCAGCAGCCCCGGGACAGGGGCTTACGAGCAGTACTTC; CDR3: CASSPGTGAYEQYF
J: TRBJ2-7; size: .; V: TRBV28; D: .; length: 16; DNA: TGTGCCAGCAGTTTAGTTGGGGGGGCCTCTACTTACGAGCAGTACTTC; CDR3: CASSLVGGASTYEQYF
J: TRBJ1-6; size: few; V: TRBV5-4; D: .; length: 18; DNA: TGTGCCAGCAGCTTGGGGCACCCAACTAGCTCCTATAATTCACCCCTCCACTTT; CDR3: CASSLGHPTSSYNSPLHF
J: TRBJ1-1; size: .; V: TRBV7-7; D: TRBD1; length: 13; DNA: TGTGCCAGCAGCCCGGGACAGATGACTGAAGCTTTCTTT; CDR3: CASSPGQMTEAFF
J: TRBJ2-3; size: .; V: TRBV6-1; D: .; length: 13; DNA: TGTGCCAGCAGTGAGGTCCGAGGGGATACGCAGTATTTT; CDR3: CASSEVRGDTQYF
J: TRBJ2-1; size: .; V: TRBV9; D: .; length: 16; DNA: TGTGCCAGCAGCGTAGTGGGAGGGGGACCCTACAATGAGCAGTTCTTC; CDR3: CASSVVGGGPYNEQFF
J: TRBJ1-3; size: .; V: TRBV19; D: .; length: 13; DNA: TGTGCCGTCTTGGCAGGGTCTACTCACACCATATATTTT; CDR3: CAVLAGSTHTIYF
J: TRBJ2-4; size: .; V: TRBV21-1; D: .; length: 16; DNA: TGTGCCAGCAGCGACCGACAGCGGGAGGCCAAAAACATTCAGTACTTC; CDR3: CASSDRQREAKNIQYF
J: TRBJ1-1; size: few; V: TRBV19; D: .; length: 14; DNA: TGTGCCAGTAGTATCCGCAGGTTTGACACTGAAGCTTTCTTT; CDR3: CASSIRRFDTEAFF
J: TRBJ2-7; size: .; V: TRBV23-1; D: .; length: 13; DNA: TGCGCCAGCAGTCCGAGAAGCAGGTGCGAGCAGTACTTC; CDR3: CASSPRSRCEQYF
J: TRBJ1-6; size: .; V: TRBV6-5; D: .; length: 15; DNA: TGTGCCAGCAGCAATCTCCCGACCCGCGGATCACCCCTCCACTTT; CDR3: CASSNLPTRGSPLHF
J: TRBJ2-5; size: .; V: TRBV18; D: .; length: 17; DNA: TGTGCCAGCTCACCACCTTCGGGCGGGACCGGAGTTGGTGGCCAGTACTTC; CDR3: CASSPPSGGTGVGGQYF
J: TRBJ2-7; size: once; V: TRBV15; D: TRBD2; length: 15; DNA: TGTGCCACCAGCAGGTTGACTAGCGCGGCTGACGAGCAGTACTTC; CDR3: CATSRLTSAADEQYF
J: TRBJ1-2; size: .; V: TRBV15; D: .; length: 14; DNA: TGTGCCACCAGCAGAGAGGCCCAAGGGAGCGGCTACACCTTC; CDR3: CATSREAQGSGYTF
J: TRBJ2-7; size: .; V: TRBV5-5; D: .; length: 13; DNA: TGTGCCAGCAGCTTGTATAGAGCCTACGAGCAGTACTTC; CDR3: CASSLYRAYEQYF
J: TRBJ2-5; size: once; V: TRBV29-1; D: TRBD2; length: 14; DNA: TGCAGCGGGGGGGGAGCGGGGATACAAGAGACCCAGTACTTC; CDR3: CSGGGAGIQETQYF
J: TRBJ2-5; size: .; V: TRBV27; D: .; length: 16; DNA: TGTGCCAGCAGTTCCTATTCTTCGACAAGACAAGAGACCCAGTACTTC; CDR3: CASSSYSSTRQETQYF
J: TRBJ2-3; size: .; V: TRBV7-3; D: TRBD1; length: 14; DNA: TGTGCCAGCAGCCCTGACAGGGGCACAGATACGCAGTATTTT; CDR3: CASSPDRGTDTQYF
J: TRBJ1-2; size: few; V: TRBV19; D: .; length: 15; DNA: TGTGCCAGTAGTATCCGAGACAGCCGGAACTATGGCTACACCTTC; CDR3: CASSIRDSRNYGYTF
J: TRBJ1-1; size: .; V: TRBV30; D: TRBD1; length: 15; DNA: TGTGCCTATCAACGTATAGACAGGGCGAACACTGAAGCTTTCTTT; CDR3: CAYQRIDRANTEAFF
J: TRBJ1-5; size: .; V: TRBV4-1; D: .; length: 13; DNA: TGCGCCAGCAGCCCTTTATTTAATCAGCCCCAGCATTTT; CDR3: CASSPLFNQPQHF
J: TRBJ2-1; size: .; V: TRBV14; D: .; length: 14; DNA: TGTGCCAGCAGCTCTAACAGGAATTACAATGAGCAGTTCTTC; CDR3: CASSSNRNYNEQFF
J: TRBJ1-4; size: few; V: TRBV30; D: .; length: 14; DNA: TGTGCCTGGAGTGTACCAGGGGATGAAGAAAAACTGTTTTTT; CDR3: CAWSVPGDEEKLFF
J: TRBJ2-7; size: .; V: TRBV5-1; D: TRBD2; length: 15; DNA: TGCGCCAGCAGCTTAGCGGGACCGGGCCCCTACGAGCAGTACTTC; CDR3: CASSLAGPGPYEQYF
J: TRBJ2-7; size: .; V: TRBV28; D: .; length: 15; DNA: TGTGCCAGCAGTCCCACGGACCTCATCGAGGGCGAGCAGTACTTC; CDR3: CASSPTDLIEGEQYF
J: TRBJ2-3; size: .; V: TRBV30; D: TRBD1; length: 14; DNA: TGTGCCTGGAGCCACACGGACAGGGGGGATACGCAGTATTTT; CDR3: CAWSHTDRGDTQYF
J: TRBJ1-1; size: .; V: TRBV19; D: TRBD1; length: 12; DNA: TGTGCCAGTAGTCGGGACAGGTATGAAGCTTTCTTT; CDR3: CASSRDRYEAFF
J: TRBJ2-5; size: .; V: TRBV5-6; D: .; length: 15; DNA: TGTGCCAGCAGCTTGGCCCCCATGTACCAAGAGACCCAGTACTTC; CDR3: CASSLAPMYQETQYF
J: TRBJ1-1; size: .; V: TRBV6-1; D: .; length: 13; DNA: TGTGCCAGCAGCCTCGGGACAAACACTGAAGCTTTCTTT; CDR3: CASSLGTNTEAFF
J: TRBJ2-7; size: few; V: TRBV5-4; D: TRBD2; length: 15; DNA: TGTGCCAGCAGCGGGGGGGTCTCCCGCTCCTACGAGCAGTACTTC; CDR3: CASSGGVSRSYEQYF